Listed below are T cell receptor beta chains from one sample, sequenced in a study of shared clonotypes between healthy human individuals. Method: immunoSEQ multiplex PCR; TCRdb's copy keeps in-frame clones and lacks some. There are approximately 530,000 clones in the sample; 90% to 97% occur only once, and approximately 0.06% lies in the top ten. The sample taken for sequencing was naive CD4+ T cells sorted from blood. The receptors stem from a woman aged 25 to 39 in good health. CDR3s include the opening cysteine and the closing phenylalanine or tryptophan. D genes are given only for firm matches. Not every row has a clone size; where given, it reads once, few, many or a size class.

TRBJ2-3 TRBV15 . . TGTGCCACCAGCAGAGGTCGGGGACCAGATACGCAGTATTTT CATSRGRGPDTQYF
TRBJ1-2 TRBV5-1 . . TGCGCCAGCAGCTCGGACAGTAACTATGGCTACACCTTC CASSSDSNYGYTF
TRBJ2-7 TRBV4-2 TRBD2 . TGTGCCAGCAGCTCGGGGACTAGCGGCCTCTACGAGCAGTACTTC CASSSGTSGLYEQYF
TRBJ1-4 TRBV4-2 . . TGTGCCAGCAGCCAAGAGGGGCGTAATTACTTGACTAATGAAAAACTGTTTTTT CASSQEGRNYLTNEKLFF
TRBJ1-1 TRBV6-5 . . TGTGCCGTCGGGGACACCATCATGAACACTGAAGCTTTCTTT CAVGDTIMNTEAFF
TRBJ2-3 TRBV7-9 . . TGTGCCAGCAGCGTATACGGGTCAGATACGCAGTATTTT CASSVYGSDTQYF
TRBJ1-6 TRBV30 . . TGTGCCTGGGACCTCGCGGAGGGTAATTCACCCCTCCACTTT CAWDLAEGNSPLHF
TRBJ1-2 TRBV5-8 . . TGTGCCAGCAGCTTTCGGCGGGGGAACTATGGCTACACCTTC CASSFRRGNYGYTF
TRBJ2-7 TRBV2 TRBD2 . TGTGCCAGCAGTGAAGACAGGCTAGCGGGAGCTCAAGTACCCGAGCAGTACTTC CASSEDRLAGAQVPEQYF
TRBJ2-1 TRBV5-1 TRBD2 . TGCGCCAGCAGCCCTCTAGCGGGAAACTCCGCCAATGAGCAGTTCTTC CASSPLAGNSANEQFF
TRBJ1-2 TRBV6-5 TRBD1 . TGTGCCAGCAGCTCGGGACAGACCATGGGCTACACCTTC CASSSGQTMGYTF
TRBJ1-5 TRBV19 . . TGTGCCAGTAGTATAGTCAGGTACCCCTCGGGGCCCCAGCATTTT CASSIVRYPSGPQHF
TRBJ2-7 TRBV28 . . TGTGCCAGCAGCCTAACCCGCTCCTCCTACGAGCAGTACTTC CASSLTRSSYEQYF
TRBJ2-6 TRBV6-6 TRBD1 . TGTGCCAGCAGAAGGGACAGCTCTGGGGCCAACGTCCTGACTTTC CASRRDSSGANVLTF
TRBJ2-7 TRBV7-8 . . TGTGCCAGCAGCCGGGGGCCAGGGAGGGACGAGCAGTACTTC CASSRGPGRDEQYF
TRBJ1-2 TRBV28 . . TGTGCCAGCAGTTTATCTAGGGGCTACACCTTC CASSLSRGYTF
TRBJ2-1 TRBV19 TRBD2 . TGTGCCAGTAGTAAAACTAGCGACTCCTACAATGAGCAGTTCTTC CASSKTSDSYNEQFF
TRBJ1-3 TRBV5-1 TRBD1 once TGCGCCAGCAGCACGGGACAGTTCTCTGGAAACACCATATATTTT CASSTGQFSGNTIYF
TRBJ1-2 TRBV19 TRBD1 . TGTGCCAGTAGTAGGGACCGGACAGGGGGCGCGTACTATGGCTACACCTTC CASSRDRTGGAYYGYTF
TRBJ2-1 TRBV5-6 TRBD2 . TGTGCCAGCAGCTTGATGACTAGCGGGACCCACAATGAGCAGTTCTTC CASSLMTSGTHNEQFF
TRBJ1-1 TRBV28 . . TGTGCCAGCCACGCGGGGCGAAGTTACACTGAAGCTTTCTTT CASHAGRSYTEAFF
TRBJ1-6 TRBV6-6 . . TGTGCCAGCAGTTACTCCGGCGCCCGAGATTCACCCCTCCACTTT CASSYSGARDSPLHF
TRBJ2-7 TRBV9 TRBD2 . TGTGCCAGCAGCCCGAGCCCGGGACTAGCGGGAGGGCTGAACTACGAGCAGTACTTC CASSPSPGLAGGLNYEQYF
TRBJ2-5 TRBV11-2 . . TGTGCCAGCAGCTTAGACCCGCCGGACGCAACCCAAGAGACCCAGTACTTC CASSLDPPDATQETQYF
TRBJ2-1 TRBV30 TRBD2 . TGTGCCTCTCCGGGACTAGCGGGAGGCACGGCCTACAATGAGCAGTTCTTC CASPGLAGGTAYNEQFF
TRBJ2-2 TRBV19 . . TGTGCCAGTAGTATCCTGCTAGGGACCGGGGAGCTGTTTTTT CASSILLGTGELFF
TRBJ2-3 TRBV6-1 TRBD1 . TGTGCCAGCAGTGAAGGAAGGACAGGGAGCTATACGCAGTATTTT CASSEGRTGSYTQYF
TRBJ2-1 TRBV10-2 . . TGCGCCAGCAGTCCCACCCCCCGGGAGCAGTTCTTC CASSPTPREQFF
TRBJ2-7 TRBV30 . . TGTGCCTGGAGTGTACTAAGTGGGGTGGCAGGCGGAACCTCCTACGAGCAGTACTTC CAWSVLSGVAGGTSYEQYF
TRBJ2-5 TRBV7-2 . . TGTGCCAGCAGCTCTTCGACCTGGGAGACCCAGTACTTC CASSSSTWETQYF
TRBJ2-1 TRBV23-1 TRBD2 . TGCGCCAGCAGTCCACGGGAGAGCGGGAGGGCCGAGTTCGATGAGCAGTTCTTC CASSPRESGRAEFDEQFF
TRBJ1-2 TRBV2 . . TGTGCCAGCAGTACTACAGGGTTGGCTTATGGCTACACCTTC CASSTTGLAYGYTF
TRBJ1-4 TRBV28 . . TGTGCCAGTGGAGACAGCCTTAATGAAAAACTGTTTTTT CASGDSLNEKLFF
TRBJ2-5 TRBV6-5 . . TGTGCCAGCAGTTACGGGGTAGTGGAGACCCAGTACTTC CASSYGVVETQYF
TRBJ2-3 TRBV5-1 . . TGCGCCAGCAGCCCCGGGGGAGGAACGCAGTATTTT CASSPGGGTQYF
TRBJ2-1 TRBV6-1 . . TGTGCCAGCAGTGAACCGGGGCGGAACAATGAGCAGTTCTTC CASSEPGRNNEQFF
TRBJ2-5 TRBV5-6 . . TGTGCCAGCAGCTTGGGCGGACAGATGAACTTCTTCAGTCAAGAGACCCAGTACTTC CASSLGGQMNFFSQETQYF
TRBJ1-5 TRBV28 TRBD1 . TGTGCCAGCAGTCCCTCGACAGGGCCCAATCAGCCCCAGCATTTT CASSPSTGPNQPQHF
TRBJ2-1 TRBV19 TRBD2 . TGTGCCTGGCCGGGACTACCGAGTCGCGAGCAGTTCTTC CAWPGLPSREQFF
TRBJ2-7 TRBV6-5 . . TGTGCCAGCAGTTACTCGTACAGACCCTACGAGCAGTACTTC CASSYSYRPYEQYF
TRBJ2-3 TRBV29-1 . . TGCAGCGTTGAGGGGGACCTGGGATTAGATACGCAGTATTTT CSVEGDLGLDTQYF
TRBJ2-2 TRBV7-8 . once TGTGCCAGCAGCCTGGACAGTACCCCCGGGGAGCTGTTTTTT CASSLDSTPGELFF
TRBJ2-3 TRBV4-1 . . TGCGCCAGCAGCCAAGAATTTTTAGTGGGACCCCTCGGCACAGATACGCAGTATTTT CASSQEFLVGPLGTDTQYF
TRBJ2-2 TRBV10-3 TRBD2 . TGTGCCATCAGTGATAAGCGGGAGAGGACCGGGGAGCTGTTTTTT CAISDKRERTGELFF
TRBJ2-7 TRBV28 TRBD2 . TGTGCCAGCAGCACCCGGACTAGCGGGAGCGAGCAGTACTTC CASSTRTSGSEQYF
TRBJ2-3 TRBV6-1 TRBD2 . TGTGCCAGCAGTGGTGGGGCGGGACTAAGGGATACGCAGTATTTT CASSGGAGLRDTQYF
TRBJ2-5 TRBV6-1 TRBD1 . TGTGCCAGCAGTGAATCCGAGACAGGGGATTACCAAGAGACCCAGTACTTC CASSESETGDYQETQYF
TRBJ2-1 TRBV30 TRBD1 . TGTGCCTGGAGCAGGGGGATAATAAGCTCCTACAATGAGCAGTTCTTC CAWSRGIISSYNEQFF
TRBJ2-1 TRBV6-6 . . TGTGCCAGCACCTTTTACAATGAGCAGTTCTTC CASTFYNEQFF
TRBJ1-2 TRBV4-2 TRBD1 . TGTGCCAGCAGGCGGACAGGAAAAAATAATGGCTACACCTTC CASRRTGKNNGYTF
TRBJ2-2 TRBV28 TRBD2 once TGTGCCAGCAGTGTGACTAGCGGATTCACCGGGGAGCTGTTTTTT CASSVTSGFTGELFF
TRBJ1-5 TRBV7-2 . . TGTGCCAGCAGCTTACGCGGAAGCAATCAGCCCCAGCATTTT CASSLRGSNQPQHF
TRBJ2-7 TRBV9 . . TGTGCCAGCAGCGCAGGAATTTTTGGGTCCTACGAGCAGTACTTC CASSAGIFGSYEQYF
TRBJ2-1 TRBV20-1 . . TGCAGTGCTAGTAAACTACCTGAGCAGTTCTTC CSASKLPEQFF